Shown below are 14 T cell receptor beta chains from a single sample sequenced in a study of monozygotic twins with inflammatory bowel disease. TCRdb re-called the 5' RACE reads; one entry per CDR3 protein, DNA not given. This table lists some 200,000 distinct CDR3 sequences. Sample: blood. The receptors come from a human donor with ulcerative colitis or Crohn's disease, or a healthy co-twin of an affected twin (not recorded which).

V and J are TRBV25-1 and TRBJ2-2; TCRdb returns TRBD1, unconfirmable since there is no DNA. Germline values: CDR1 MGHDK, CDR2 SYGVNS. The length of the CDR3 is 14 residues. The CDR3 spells CASSRGVVTGELFF.

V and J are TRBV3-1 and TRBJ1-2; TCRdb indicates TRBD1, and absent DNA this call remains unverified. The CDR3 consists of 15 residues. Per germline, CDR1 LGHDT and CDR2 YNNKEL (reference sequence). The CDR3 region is CASSFPGQGDYGYTF.

This CDR3 is CASSWDGENNQPQHF. V gene TRBV5-1 combines with J gene TRBJ1-5. The CDR3 contains 15 residues. Per the germline V gene, CDR1 is SGHRS and CDR2 is YFSETQ.

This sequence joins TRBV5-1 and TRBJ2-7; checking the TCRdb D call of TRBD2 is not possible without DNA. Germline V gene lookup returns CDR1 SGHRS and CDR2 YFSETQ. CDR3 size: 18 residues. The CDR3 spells CASSFSVATRGGFYEQYF. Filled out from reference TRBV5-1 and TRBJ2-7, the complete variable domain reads KAGVTQTPRYLIKTRGQQVTLSCSPISGHRSVSWYQQTPGQGLQFLFEYFSETQRNKGNFPGRFSGRQFSNSRSEMNVSTLELGDSALYLCASSFSVATRGGFYEQYFGPGTRLTVT.

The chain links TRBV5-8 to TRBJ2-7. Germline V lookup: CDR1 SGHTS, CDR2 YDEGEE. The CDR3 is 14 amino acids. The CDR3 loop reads CASSFITSSYEQYF.

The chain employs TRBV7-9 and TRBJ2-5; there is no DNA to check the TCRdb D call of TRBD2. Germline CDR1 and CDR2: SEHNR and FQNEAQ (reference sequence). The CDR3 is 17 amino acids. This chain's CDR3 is CASSLALKTGPQETQYF.

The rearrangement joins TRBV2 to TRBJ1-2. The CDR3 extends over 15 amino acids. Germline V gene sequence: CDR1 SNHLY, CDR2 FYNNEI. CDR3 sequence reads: CASSEAAGPNYGYTF.

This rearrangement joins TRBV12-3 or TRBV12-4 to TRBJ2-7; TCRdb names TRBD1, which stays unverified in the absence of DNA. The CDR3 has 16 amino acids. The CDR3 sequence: CASSSTSSRATYEQYF.

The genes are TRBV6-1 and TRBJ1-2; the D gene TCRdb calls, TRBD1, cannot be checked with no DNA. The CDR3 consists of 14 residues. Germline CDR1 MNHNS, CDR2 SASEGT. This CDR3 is CASRPPVQTYGYTF.

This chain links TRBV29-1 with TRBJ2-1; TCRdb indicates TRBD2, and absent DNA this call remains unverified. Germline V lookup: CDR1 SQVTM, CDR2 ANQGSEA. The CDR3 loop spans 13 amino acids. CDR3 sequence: CSALAGGPDEQFF.

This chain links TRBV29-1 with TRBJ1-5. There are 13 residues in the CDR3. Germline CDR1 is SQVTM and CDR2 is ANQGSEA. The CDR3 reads CSVHGGGNQPQHF.

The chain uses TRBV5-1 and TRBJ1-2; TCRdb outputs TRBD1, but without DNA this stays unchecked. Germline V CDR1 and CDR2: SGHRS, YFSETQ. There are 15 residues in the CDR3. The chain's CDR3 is CASSIQGGIGYGYTF.

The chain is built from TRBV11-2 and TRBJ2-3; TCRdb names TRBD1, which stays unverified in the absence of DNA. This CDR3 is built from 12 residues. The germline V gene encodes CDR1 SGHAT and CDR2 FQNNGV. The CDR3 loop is CASRTPGGTQYF.

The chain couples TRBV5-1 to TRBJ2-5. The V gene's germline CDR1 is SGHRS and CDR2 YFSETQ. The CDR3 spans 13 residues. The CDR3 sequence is CASGSGSQETQYF.